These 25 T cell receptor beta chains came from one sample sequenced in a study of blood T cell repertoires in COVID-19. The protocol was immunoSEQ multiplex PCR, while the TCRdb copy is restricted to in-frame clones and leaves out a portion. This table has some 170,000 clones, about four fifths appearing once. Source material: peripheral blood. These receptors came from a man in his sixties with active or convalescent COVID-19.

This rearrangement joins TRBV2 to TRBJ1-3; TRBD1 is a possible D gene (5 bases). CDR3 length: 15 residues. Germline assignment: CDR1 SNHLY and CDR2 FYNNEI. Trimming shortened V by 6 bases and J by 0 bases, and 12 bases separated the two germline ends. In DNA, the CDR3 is TGTGCCAGCAGCCCAGGGACTCGCTCTGGAAACACCATATATTTT. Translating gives CASSPGTRSGNTIYF.

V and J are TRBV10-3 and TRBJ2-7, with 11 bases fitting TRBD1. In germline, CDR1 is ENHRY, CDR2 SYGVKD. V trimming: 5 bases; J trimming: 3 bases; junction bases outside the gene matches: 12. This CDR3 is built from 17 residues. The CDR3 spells CAISPGQGVAVGYEQYF. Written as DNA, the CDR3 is TGTGCCATCAGTCCGGGACAGGGGGTGGCGGTGGGCTACGAGCAGTACTTC.

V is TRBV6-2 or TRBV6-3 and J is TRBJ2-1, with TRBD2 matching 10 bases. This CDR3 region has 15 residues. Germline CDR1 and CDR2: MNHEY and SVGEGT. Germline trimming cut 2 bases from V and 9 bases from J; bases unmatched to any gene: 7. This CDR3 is CASSYGGLAIFEQFF. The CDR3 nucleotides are TGTGCCAGCAGTTACGGGGGACTAGCGATCTTTGAGCAGTTCTTC.

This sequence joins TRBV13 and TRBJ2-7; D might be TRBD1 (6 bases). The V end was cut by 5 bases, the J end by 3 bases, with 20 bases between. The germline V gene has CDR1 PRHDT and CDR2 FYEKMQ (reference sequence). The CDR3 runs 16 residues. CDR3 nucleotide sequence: TGTGCCAGCAGCCCGCGAACAGGGACGTCTGACTACGAGCAGTACTTC. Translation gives CASSPRTGTSDYEQYF.

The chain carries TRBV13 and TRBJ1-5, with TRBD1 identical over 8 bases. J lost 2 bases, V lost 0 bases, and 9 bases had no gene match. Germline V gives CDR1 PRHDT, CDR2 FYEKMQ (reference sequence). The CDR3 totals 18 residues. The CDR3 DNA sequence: TGTGCCAGCAGCTTAGGAAGGCAGGGGGCTTTGGGCAATCAGCCCCAGCATTTT. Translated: CASSLGRQGALGNQPQHF. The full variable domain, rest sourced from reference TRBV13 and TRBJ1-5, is AAGVIQSPRHLIKEKRETATLKCYPIPRHDTVYWYQQGPGQDPQFLISFYEKMQSDKGSIPDRFSAQQFSDYHSELNMSSLELGDSALYFCASSLGRQGALGNQPQHFGDGTRLSIL.

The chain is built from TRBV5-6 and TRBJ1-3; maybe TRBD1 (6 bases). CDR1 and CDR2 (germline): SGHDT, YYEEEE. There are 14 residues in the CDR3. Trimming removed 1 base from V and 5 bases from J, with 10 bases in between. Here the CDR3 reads CASSLRRGRNTIYF. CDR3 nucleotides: TGTGCCAGCAGCTTGAGGCGGGGGCGAAACACCATATATTTT.

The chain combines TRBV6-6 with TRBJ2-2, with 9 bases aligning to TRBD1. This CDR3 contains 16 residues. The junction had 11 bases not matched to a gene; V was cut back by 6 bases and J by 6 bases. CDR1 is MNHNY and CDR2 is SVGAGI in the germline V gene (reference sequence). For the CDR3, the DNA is TGTGCCAGCAGACAGGGGGCGCTTGGTCAGGCCGGGGAGCTGTTTTTT. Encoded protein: CASRQGALGQAGELFF.

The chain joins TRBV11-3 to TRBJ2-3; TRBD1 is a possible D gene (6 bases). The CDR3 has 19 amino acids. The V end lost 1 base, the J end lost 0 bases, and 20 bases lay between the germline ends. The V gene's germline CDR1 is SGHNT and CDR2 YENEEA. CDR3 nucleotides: TGTGCCAGCAGCTTAGTCCTCATCAGACAGGATTCTAGCACAGATACGCAGTATTTT. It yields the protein CASSLVLIRQDSSTDTQYF.

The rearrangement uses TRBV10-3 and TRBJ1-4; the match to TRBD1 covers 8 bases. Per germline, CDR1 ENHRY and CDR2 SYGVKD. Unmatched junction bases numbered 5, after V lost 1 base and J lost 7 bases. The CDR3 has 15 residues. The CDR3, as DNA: TGTGCCATCAGTGAGTTCGGACAGGGAGGTGAAAAACTGTTTTTT. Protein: CAISEFGQGGEKLFF.

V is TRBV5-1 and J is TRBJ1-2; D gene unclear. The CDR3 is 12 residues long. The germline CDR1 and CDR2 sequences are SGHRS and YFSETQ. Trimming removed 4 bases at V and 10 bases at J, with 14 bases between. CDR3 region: CASSPGATLYTF. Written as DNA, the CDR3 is TGCGCCAGCAGCCCGGGAGCGACTCTCTACACCTTC.

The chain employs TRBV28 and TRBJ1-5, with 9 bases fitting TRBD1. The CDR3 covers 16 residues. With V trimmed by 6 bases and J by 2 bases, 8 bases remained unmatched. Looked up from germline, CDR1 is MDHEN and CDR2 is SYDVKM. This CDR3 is CASRADRGTGNQPQHF. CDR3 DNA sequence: TGTGCCAGCAGGGCTGACAGGGGGACGGGCAATCAGCCCCAGCATTTT.

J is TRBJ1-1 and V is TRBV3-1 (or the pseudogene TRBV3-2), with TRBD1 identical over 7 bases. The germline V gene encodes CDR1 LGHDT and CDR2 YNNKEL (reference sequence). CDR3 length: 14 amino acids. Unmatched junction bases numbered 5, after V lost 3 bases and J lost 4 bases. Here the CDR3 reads CASSHVTGSTEAFF. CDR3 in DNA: TGTGCCAGCAGCCACGTGACAGGGTCCACTGAAGCTTTCTTT.

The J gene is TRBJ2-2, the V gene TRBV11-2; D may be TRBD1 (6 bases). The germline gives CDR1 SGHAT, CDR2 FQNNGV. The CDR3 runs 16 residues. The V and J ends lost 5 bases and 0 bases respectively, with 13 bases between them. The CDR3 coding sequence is TGTGCCAGCAGCGCACCCGGGACACCGAACACCGGGGAGCTGTTTTTT. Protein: CASSAPGTPNTGELFF.

DNA for the CDR3: TGTGCCAGCAGCTTAGGGGAGGGAAGGGAAGCTTTCTTT. As protein: CASSLGEGREAFF. This rearrangement joins TRBV7-9 to TRBJ1-1; no firm D call. Germline assignment: CDR1 SEHNR and CDR2 FQNEAQ (reference sequence). The CDR3 is 13 residues long. Trimming cost V 1 base and J 8 bases, with 11 bases left between them.

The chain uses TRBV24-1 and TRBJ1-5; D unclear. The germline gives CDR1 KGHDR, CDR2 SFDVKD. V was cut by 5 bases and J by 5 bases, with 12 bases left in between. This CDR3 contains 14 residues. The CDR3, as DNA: TGTGCCACCAGTGCCCACGGCGGGGATCAGCCCCAGCATTTT. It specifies CATSAHGGDQPQHF.

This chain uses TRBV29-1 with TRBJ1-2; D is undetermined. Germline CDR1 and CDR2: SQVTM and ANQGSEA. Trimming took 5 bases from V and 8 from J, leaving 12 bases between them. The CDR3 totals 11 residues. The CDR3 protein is CSVPLVGGYTF. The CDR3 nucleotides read TGCAGCGTTCCCCTTGTCGGGGGCTACACCTTC.

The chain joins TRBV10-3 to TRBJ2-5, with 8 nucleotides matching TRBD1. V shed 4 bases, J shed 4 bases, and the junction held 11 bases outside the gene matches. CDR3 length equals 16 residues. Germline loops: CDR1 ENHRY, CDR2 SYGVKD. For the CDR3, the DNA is TGTGCCATCAGTGGTGTGGCCGTGACAGGGGCAGAGACCCAGTACTTC. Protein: CAISGVAVTGAETQYF.

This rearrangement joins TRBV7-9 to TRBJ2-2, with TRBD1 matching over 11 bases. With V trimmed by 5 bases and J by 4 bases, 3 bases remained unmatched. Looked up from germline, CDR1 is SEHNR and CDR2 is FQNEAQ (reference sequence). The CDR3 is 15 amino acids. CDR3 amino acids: CASSKGQGVTGELFF. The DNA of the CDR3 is TGTGCCAGCAGCAAGGGACAGGGGGTCACCGGGGAGCTGTTTTTT.

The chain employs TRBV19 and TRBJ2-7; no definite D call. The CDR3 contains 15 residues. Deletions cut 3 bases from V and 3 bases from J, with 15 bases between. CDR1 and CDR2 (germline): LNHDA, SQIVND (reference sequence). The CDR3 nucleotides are TGTGCCAGTAGTATCCATCAGAAGGCGGTCTACGAGCAGTACTTC. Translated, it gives CASSIHQKAVYEQYF.

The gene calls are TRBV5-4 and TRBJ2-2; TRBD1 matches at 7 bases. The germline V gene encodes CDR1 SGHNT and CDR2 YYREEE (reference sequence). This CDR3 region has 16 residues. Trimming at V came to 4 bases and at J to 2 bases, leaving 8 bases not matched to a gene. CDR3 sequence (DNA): TGTGCCAGCAGCCCGGGACAGACTATCAACACCGGGGAGCTGTTTTTT. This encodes CASSPGQTINTGELFF.

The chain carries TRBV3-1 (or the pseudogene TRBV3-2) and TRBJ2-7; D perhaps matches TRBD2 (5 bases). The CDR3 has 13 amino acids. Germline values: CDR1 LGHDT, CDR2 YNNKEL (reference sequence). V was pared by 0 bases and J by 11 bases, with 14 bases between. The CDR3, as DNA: TGTGCCAGCAGCCAAGATCCGGGTACAGCGGAGTACTTC. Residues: CASSQDPGTAEYF.

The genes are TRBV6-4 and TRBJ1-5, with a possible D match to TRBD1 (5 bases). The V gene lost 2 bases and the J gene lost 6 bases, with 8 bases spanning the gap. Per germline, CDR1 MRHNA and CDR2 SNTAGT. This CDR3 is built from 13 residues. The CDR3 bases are TGTGCCAGCAGTGACGGGGGAGGTCAGCCCCAGCATTTT. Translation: CASSDGGGQPQHF.

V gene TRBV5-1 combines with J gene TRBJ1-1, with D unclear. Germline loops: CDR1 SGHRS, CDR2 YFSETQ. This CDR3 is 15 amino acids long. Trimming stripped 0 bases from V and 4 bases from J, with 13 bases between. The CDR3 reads CASSLAAPSVTEAFF. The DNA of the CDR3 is TGCGCCAGCAGCTTGGCCGCTCCCTCGGTCACTGAAGCTTTCTTT.

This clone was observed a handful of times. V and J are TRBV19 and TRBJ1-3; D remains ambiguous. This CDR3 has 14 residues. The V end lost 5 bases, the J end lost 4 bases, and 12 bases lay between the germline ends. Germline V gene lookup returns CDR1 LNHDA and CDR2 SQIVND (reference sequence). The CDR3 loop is CASSASPLGNTIYF. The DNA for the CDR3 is TGTGCCAGTAGTGCCAGTCCCCTCGGAAACACCATATATTTT.

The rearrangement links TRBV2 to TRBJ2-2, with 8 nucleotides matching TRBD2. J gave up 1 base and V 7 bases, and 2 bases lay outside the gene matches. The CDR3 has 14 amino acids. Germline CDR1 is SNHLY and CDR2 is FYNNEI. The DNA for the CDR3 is TGTGCCAGCAAGGCGGGGGGGAACACCGGGGAGCTGTTTTTT. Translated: CASKAGGNTGELFF.